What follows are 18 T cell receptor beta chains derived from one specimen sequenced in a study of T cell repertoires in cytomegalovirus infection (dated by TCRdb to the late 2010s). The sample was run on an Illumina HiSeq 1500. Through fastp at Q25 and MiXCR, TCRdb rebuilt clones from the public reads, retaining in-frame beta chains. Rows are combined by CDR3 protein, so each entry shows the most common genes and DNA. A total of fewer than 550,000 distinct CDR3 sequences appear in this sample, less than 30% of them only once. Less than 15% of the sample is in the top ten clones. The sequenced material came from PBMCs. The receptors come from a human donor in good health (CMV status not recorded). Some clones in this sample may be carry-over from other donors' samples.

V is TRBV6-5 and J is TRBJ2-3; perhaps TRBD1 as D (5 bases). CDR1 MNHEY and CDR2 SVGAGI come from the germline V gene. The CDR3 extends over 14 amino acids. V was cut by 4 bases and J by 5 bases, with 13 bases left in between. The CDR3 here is CASSLARQIDTQYF. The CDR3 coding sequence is TGTGCCAGCAGTTTAGCCCGACAGATAGATACGCAGTATTTT.

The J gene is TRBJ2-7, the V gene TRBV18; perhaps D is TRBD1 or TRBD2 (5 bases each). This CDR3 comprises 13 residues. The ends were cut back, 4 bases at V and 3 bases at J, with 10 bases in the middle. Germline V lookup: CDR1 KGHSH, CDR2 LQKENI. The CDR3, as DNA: TGTGCCAGCTCACGGGACGCCCTCTACGAGCAGTACTTC. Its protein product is CASSRDALYEQYF. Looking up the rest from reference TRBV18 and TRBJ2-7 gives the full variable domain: NAGVMQNPRHLVRRRGQEARLRCSPMKGHSHVYWYRQLPEEGLKFMVYLQKENIIDESGMPKERFSAEFPKEGPSILRIQQVVRGDSAAYFCASSRDALYEQYFGPGTRLTVT.

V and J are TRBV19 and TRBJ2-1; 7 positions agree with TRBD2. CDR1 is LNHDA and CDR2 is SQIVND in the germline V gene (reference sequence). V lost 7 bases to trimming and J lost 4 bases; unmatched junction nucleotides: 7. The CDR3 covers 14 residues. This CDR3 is CASNAGEGYNEQFF. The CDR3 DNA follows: TGTGCCAGTAACGCGGGAGAGGGGTACAATGAGCAGTTCTTC. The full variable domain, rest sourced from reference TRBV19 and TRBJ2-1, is DGGITQSPKYLFRKEGQNVTLSCEQNLNHDAMYWYRQDPGQGLRLIYYSQIVNDFQKGDIAEGYSVSREKKESFPLTVTSAQKNPTAFYLCASNAGEGYNEQFFGPGTRLTVL.

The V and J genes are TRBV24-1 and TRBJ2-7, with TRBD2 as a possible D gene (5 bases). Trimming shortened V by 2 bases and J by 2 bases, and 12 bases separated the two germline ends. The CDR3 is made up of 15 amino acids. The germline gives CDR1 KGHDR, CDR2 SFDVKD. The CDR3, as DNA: TGTGCCACCAGTGATTCGCGCCGAGCGGCCTACGAGCAGTACTTC. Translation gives CATSDSRRAAYEQYF.

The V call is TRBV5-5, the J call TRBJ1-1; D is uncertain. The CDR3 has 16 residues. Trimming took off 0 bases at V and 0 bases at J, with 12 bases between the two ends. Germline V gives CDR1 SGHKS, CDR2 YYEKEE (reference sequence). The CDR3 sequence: CASSLDVTRVNTEAFF. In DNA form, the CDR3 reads TGTGCCAGCAGCTTGGACGTCACCCGGGTGAACACTGAAGCTTTCTTT.

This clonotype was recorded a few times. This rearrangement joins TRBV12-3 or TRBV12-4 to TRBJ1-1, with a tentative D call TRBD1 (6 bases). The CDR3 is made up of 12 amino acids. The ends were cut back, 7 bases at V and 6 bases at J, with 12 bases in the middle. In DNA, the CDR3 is TGTGCCAGCACCTCGGACAGCCCTGAAGCTTTCTTT. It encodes CASTSDSPEAFF.

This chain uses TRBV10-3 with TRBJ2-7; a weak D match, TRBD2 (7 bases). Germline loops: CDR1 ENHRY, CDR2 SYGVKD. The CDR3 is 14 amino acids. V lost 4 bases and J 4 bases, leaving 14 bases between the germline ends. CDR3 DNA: TGTGCCATCAGTGTAGGAGGGAGGGGGTACGAGCAGTACTTC. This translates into CAISVGGRGYEQYF.

CDR3 amino acids: CASSSATSGRLYEQFF. The CDR3 region has the DNA TGTGCCAGCAGCTCCGCGACTAGCGGGAGGTTGTATGAGCAGTTCTTC. This sequence joins TRBV6-2 or TRBV6-3 and TRBJ2-1; 13 positions agree with TRBD2. J was trimmed by 8 bases and V by 6 bases; bases with no gene match: 10. The CDR3 is 16 amino acids. Germline V gene lookup returns CDR1 MNHEY and CDR2 SVGEGT.

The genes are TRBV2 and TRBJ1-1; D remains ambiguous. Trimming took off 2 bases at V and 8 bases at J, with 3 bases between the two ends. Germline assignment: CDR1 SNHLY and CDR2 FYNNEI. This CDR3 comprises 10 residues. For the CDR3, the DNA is TGTGCCAGCAGTGAACGGGAAGCTTTCTTT. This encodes CASSEREAFF.

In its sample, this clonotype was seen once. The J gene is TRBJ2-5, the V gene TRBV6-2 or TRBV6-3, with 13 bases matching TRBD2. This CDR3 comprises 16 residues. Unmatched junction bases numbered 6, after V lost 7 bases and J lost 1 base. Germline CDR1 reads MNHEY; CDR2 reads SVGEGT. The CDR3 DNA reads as TGTGCCAGCATTCGGACTAGCGGGAGTTTCCAAGAGACCCAGTACTTC. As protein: CASIRTSGSFQETQYF.

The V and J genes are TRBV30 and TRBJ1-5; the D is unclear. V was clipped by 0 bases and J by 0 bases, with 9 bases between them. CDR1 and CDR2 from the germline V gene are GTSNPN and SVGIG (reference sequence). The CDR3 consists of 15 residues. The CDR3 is CAWSVSGNSNQPQHF. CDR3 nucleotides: TGTGCCTGGAGTGTATCGGGGAATAGCAATCAGCCCCAGCATTTT. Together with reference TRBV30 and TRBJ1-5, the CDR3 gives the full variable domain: SQTIHQWPATLVQPVGSPLSLECTVEGTSNPNLYWYRQAAGRGLQLLFYSVGIGQISSEVPQNLSASRPQDRQFILSSKKLLLSDSGFYLCAWSVSGNSNQPQHFGDGTRLSIL.

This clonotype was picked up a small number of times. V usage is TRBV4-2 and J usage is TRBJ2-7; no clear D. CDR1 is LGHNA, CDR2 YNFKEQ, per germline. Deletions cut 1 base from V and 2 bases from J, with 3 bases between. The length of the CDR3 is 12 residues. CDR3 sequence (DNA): TGTGCCAGCAGCCAAGGTCCCTACGAGCAGTACTTC. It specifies CASSQGPYEQYF.

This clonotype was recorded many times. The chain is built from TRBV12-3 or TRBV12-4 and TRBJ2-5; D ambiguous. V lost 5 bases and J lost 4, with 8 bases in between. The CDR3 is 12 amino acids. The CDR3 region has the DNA TGTGCCAGCAGTGCTTTCGGAGAGACCCAGTACTTC. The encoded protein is CASSAFGETQYF.

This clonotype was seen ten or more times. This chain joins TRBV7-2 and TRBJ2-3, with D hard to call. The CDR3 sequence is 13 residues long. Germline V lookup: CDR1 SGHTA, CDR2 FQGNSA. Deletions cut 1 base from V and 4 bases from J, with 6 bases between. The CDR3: CASSLVNADTQYF. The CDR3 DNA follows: TGTGCCAGCAGCTTAGTTAATGCAGATACGCAGTATTTT.

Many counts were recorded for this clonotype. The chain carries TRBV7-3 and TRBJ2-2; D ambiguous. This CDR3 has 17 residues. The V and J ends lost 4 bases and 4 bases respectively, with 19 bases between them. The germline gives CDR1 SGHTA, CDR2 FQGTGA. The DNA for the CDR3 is TGTGCCAGCAGCTATATAACGCCTGGTGAACTCACCGGGGAGCTGTTTTTT. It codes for CASSYITPGELTGELFF. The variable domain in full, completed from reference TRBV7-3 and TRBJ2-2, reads GAGVSQTPSNKVTEKGKYVELRCDPISGHTALYWYRQSLGQGPEFLIYFQGTGAADDSGLPNDRFFAVRPEGSVSTLKIQRTERGDSAVYLCASSYITPGELTGELFFGEGSRLTVL.

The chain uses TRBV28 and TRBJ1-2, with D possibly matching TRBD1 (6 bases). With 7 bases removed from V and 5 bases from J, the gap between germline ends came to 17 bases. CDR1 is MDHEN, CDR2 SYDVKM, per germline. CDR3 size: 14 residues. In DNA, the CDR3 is TGTGCCAGCAACCGTGGGCAGGGGCTTTATGGCTACACCTTC. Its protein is CASNRGQGLYGYTF.

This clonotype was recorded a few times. The CDR3 DNA is TGTGCCAGCAGCTTCGGGGAGGGCTTCTCCTACGAGCAGTACGTC. Residues: CASSFGEGFSYEQYV. The chain links TRBV7-2 to TRBJ2-7; 7 bases map to TRBD2. Germline CDR1 reads SGHTA; CDR2 reads FQGNSA. The CDR3 spans 15 residues. With 3 bases clipped from V and 0 bases from J, the junction kept 5 bases outside the gene matches.

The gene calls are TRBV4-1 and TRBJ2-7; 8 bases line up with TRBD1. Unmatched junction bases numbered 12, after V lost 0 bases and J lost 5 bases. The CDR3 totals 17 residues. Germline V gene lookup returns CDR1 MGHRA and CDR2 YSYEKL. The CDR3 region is CASSQDFARGLWDEQYF. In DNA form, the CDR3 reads TGCGCCAGCAGCCAAGATTTTGCCAGGGGGCTATGGGACGAGCAGTACTTC.